This T cell receptor (beta chain) was identified in a study of blood T cell repertoires in COVID-19. V dropped 4 bases and J dropped 5; count of bases not matched to a gene: 4. The CDR3 consists of 13 residues. Profiled with immunoSEQ multiplex PCR; TCRdb holds only in-frame clones, not every one. The sample consists of 250,000 to 300,000 clones, over 75% of them appearing once. This clonotype was obtained from a woman aged 70-85 years with acute or convalescent COVID-19. Sequencing used peripheral blood. This chain connects TRBV12-3 or TRBV12-4 to TRBJ2-5; 7 positions agree with TRBD1. Written as DNA, the CDR3 is TGTGCCAGCAGTTGGACAGGTGTGGAGACCCAGTACTTC. This translates into CASSWTGVETQYF.